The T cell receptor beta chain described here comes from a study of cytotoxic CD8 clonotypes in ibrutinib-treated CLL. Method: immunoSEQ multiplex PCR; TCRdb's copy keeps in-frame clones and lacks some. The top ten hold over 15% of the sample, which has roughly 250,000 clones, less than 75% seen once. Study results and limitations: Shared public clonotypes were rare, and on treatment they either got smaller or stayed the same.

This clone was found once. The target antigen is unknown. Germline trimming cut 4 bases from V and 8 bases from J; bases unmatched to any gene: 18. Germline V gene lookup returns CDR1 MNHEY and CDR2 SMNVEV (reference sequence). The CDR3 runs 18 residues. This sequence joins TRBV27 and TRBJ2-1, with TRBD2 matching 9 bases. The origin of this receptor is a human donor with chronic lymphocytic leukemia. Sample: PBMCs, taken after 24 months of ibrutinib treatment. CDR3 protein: CASSSHSSGMNGRDEQFF. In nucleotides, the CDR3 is TGTGCCAGCAGTTCCCACTCTAGCGGGATGAACGGACGGGATGAGCAGTTCTTC.